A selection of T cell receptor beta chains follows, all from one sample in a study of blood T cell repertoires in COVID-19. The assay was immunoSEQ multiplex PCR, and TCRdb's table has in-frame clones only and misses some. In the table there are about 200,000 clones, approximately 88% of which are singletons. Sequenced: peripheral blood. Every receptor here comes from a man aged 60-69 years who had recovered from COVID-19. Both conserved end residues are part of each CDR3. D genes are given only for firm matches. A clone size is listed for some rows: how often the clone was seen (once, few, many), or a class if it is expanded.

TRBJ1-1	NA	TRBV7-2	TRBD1	CASSPDRVRAEAFF	TGTGCCAGCAGCCCCGACAGGGTGCGGGCTGAAGCTTTCTTT
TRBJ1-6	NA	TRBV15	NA	CATSINKGVSPLHF	TGTGCCACCAGCATAAACAAGGGAGTATCACCCCTCCACTTT
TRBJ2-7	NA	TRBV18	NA	CASSPNVGVGEQYF	TGTGCCAGCTCACCAAATGTCGGGGTTGGGGAGCAGTACTTC
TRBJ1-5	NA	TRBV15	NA	CATSRDRQADSNQPQHF	TGTGCCACCAGCAGAGATCGACAGGCCGATAGCAATCAGCCCCAGCATTTT
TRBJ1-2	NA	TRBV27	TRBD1	CASRYRGVYYGYTF	TGTGCCAGCAGATACAGGGGTGTGTACTATGGCTACACCTTC
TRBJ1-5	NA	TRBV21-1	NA	CASSKERPDRDDNQPQHF	TGTGCCAGCAGCAAAGAAAGACCGGACAGGGACGACAATCAGCCCCAGCATTTT
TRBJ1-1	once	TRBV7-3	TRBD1	CASSPDRDTEAFF	TGTGCCAGCAGCCCAGACAGGGATACTGAAGCTTTCTTT
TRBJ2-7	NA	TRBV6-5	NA	CASSPDPGSYEQYF	TGTGCCAGCAGCCCCGACCCGGGAAGCTACGAGCAGTACTTC
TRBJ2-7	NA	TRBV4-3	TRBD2	CASSLTGGRSYEQYF	TGCGCCAGCAGCCTCACGGGAGGGAGGTCCTACGAGCAGTACTTC
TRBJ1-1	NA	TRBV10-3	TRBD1	CAISETTGPTEAFF	TGTGCCATCAGTGAAACGACAGGGCCCACTGAAGCTTTCTTT